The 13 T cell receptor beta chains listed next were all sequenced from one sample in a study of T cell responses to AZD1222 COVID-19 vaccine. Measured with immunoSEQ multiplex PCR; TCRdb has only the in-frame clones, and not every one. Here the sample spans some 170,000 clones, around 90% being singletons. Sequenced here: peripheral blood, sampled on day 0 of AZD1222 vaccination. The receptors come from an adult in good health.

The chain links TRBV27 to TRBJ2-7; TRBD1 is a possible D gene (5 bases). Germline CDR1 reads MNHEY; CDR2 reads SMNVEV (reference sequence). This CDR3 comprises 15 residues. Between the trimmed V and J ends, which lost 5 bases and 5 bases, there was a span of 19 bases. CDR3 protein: CASSRGQARSHEQYF. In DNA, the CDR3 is TGTGCCAGCAGTAGGGGCCAGGCCCGGAGCCACGAGCAGTACTTC.

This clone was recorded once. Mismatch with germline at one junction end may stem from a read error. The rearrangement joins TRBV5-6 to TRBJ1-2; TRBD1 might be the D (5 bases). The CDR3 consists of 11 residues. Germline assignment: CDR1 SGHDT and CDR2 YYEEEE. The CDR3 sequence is CASSLGQGLSF. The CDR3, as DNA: TGTGCCAGCAGCTTGGGGCAGGGCCTCAGCTTC.

This CDR3 is CASRGGQPQHF. CDR3 coding DNA: TGTGCCAGCAGAGGGGGCCAGCCCCAGCATTTT. The gene calls are TRBV28 and TRBJ1-5, with TRBD1 matching 7 bases. The CDR3 extends over 11 amino acids. With V trimmed by 6 bases and J by 7 bases, 0 bases remained unmatched. Germline V gene sequence: CDR1 MDHEN, CDR2 SYDVKM.

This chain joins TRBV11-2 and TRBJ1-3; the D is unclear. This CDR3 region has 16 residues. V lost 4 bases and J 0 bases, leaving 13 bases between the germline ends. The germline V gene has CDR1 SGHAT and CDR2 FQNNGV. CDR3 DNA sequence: TGTGCCAGCAGCTATACTGGAGGAAACTCTGGAAACACCATATATTTT. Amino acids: CASSYTGGNSGNTIYF.

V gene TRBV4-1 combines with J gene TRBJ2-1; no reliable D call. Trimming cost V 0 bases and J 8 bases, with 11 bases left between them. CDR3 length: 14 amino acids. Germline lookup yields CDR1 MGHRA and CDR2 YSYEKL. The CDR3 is CASSQEGWVHEQFF. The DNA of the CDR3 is TGCGCCAGCAGCCAAGAGGGGTGGGTCCATGAGCAGTTCTTC.

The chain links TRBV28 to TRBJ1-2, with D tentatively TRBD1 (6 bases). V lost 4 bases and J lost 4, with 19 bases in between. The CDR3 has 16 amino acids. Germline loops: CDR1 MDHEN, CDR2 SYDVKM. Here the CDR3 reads CASSSRASGTPYGYTF. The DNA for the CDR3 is TGTGCCAGCAGTTCCCGGGCTTCCGGGACACCCTATGGCTACACCTTC.

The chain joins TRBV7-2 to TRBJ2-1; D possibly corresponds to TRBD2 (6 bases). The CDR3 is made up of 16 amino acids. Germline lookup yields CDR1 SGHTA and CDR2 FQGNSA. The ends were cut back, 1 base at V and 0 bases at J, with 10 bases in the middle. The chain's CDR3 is CASSLVGGSSYNEQFF. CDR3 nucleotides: TGTGCCAGCAGCTTAGTTGGGGGGAGCTCCTACAATGAGCAGTTCTTC.

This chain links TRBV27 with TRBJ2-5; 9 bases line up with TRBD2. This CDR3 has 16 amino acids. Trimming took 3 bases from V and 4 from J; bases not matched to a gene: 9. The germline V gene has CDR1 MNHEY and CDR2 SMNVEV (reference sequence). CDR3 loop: CASSFPGTSWLETQYF. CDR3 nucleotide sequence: TGTGCCAGCAGTTTCCCCGGGACTAGCTGGTTAGAGACCCAGTACTTC.

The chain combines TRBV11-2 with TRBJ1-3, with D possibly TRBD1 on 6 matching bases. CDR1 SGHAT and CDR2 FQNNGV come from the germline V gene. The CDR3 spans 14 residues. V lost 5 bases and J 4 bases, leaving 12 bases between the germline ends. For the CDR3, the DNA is TGTGCCAGCAGCCCGGGGGCGCGGGGAAACACCATATATTTT. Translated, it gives CASSPGARGNTIYF.

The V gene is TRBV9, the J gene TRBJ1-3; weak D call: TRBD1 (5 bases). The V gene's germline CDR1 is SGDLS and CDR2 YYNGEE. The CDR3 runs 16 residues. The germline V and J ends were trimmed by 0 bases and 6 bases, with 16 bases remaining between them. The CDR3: CASSVGAAPRENTIYF. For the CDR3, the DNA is TGTGCCAGCAGCGTAGGGGCAGCTCCCAGGGAAAACACCATATATTTT. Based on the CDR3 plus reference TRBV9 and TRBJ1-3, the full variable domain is DSGVTQTPKHLITATGQRVTLRCSPRSGDLSVYWYQQSLDQGLQFLIQYYNGEERAKGNILERFSAQQFPDLHSELNLSSLELGDSALYFCASSVGAAPRENTIYFGEGSWLTVV.

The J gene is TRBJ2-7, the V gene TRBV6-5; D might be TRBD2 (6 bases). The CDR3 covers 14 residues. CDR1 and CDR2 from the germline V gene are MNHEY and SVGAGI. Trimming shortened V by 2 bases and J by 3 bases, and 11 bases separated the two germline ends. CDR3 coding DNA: TGTGCCAGCAGTTACGGAGGGACGAACTACGAGCAGTACTTC. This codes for CASSYGGTNYEQYF.

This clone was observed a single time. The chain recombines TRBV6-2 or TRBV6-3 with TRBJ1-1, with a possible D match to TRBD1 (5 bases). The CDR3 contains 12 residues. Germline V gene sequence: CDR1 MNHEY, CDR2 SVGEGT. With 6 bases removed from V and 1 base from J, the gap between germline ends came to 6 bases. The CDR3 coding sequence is TGTGCCAGCAGCCAGGGGAACACTGAAGCTTTCTTT. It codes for CASSQGNTEAFF.

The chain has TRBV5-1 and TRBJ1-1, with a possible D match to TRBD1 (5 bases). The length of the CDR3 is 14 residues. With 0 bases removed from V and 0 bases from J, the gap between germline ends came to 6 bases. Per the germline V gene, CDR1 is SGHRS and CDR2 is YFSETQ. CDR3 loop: CASSLGTLNTEAFF. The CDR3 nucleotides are TGCGCCAGCAGCTTGGGGACATTGAACACTGAAGCTTTCTTT.